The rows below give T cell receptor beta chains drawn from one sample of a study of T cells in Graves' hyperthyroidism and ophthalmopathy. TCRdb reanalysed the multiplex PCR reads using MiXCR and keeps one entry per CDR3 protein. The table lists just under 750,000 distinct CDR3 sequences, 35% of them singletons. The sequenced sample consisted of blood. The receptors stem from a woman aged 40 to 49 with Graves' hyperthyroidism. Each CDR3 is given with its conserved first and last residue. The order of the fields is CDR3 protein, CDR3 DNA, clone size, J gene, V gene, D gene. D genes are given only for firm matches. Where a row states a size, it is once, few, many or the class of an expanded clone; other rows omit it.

CDR3 protein: CASSPWTVGGYTF
CDR3 DNA: TGTGCCAGCAGCCCCTGGACGGTCGGTGGCTACACCTTC
clone size: few
J gene: TRBJ1-2
V gene: TRBV11-2
D gene: -

CDR3 protein: CASSYKDSPLHF
CDR3 DNA: TGTGCCAGCAGTTACAAGGATTCACCCCTCCACTTT
clone size: few
J gene: TRBJ1-6
V gene: TRBV7-2
D gene: -

CDR3 protein: CASSLMDQNTEAFF
CDR3 DNA: TGCGCCAGCAGCTTGATGGACCAGAACACTGAAGCTTTCTTT
clone size: few
J gene: TRBJ1-1
V gene: TRBV5-1
D gene: -

CDR3 protein: CASTRGQMHYGYTF
CDR3 DNA: TGTGCCAGCACCCGGGGACAGATGCACTATGGCTACACCTTC
clone size: -
J gene: TRBJ1-2
V gene: TRBV12-3/TRBV12-4
D gene: TRBD1

CDR3 protein: CASSTRSGTGSGNTIYF
CDR3 DNA: TGTGCCAGCAGCACGCGCTCCGGGACAGGCTCTGGAAACACCATATATTTT
clone size: many
J gene: TRBJ1-3
V gene: TRBV9
D gene: TRBD1

CDR3 protein: CASSQDVETYGYTF
CDR3 DNA: TGCGCCAGCAGCCAAGATGTCGAGACCTACGGCTACACCTTC
clone size: once
J gene: TRBJ1-2
V gene: TRBV4-3
D gene: -

CDR3 protein: CASSPQQDYGYTF
CDR3 DNA: TGTGCCAGCAGCCCCCAACAGGACTATGGCTACACCTTC
clone size: many
J gene: TRBJ1-2
V gene: TRBV7-9
D gene: -

CDR3 protein: CSARQGGRGPGLYEQYF
CDR3 DNA: TGCAGTGCTAGGCAAGGGGGCAGGGGGCCCGGACTCTACGAGCAGTACTTC
clone size: many
J gene: TRBJ2-7
V gene: TRBV20-1
D gene: TRBD1

CDR3 protein: CASSPRQGADEQFF
CDR3 DNA: TGTGCCAGCAGCCCGAGACAGGGGGCCGATGAGCAGTTCTTC
clone size: -
J gene: TRBJ2-1
V gene: TRBV7-3
D gene: TRBD1

CDR3 protein: CASRRGPIEAFF
CDR3 DNA: TGTGCCAGCAGACGGGGCCCCATTGAAGCTTTCTTT
clone size: -
J gene: TRBJ1-1
V gene: TRBV12-3/TRBV12-4
D gene: -

CDR3 protein: CASSSTTGKETQYF
CDR3 DNA: TGTGCCAGCAGCTCGACGACGGGAAAAGAGACCCAGTACTTC
clone size: -
J gene: TRBJ2-5
V gene: TRBV5-6
D gene: -

CDR3 protein: CASSFARNEQFF
CDR3 DNA: TGTGCCAGCAGCTTTGCCAGAAATGAGCAGTTCTTC
clone size: -
J gene: TRBJ2-1
V gene: TRBV7-2
D gene: -

CDR3 protein: CASSPKGRSPYEQYF
CDR3 DNA: TGTGCCAGCAGCCCAAAGGGACGGAGCCCCTACGAGCAGTACTTC
clone size: -
J gene: TRBJ2-7
V gene: TRBV7-9
D gene: -

CDR3 protein: CSASGQGYGYTIYF
CDR3 DNA: TGCAGTGCTAGTGGCCAGGGCTATGGCTACACCATATATTTT
clone size: -
J gene: TRBJ1-3
V gene: TRBV20-1
D gene: -

CDR3 protein: CASIISDRDTEAFF
CDR3 DNA: TGTGCCAGTATCATCAGCGACAGGGACACTGAAGCTTTCTTT
clone size: -
J gene: TRBJ1-1
V gene: TRBV19
D gene: TRBD1

CDR3 protein: CASSYSGKGTQYF
CDR3 DNA: TGTGCCAGCAGCTACTCAGGGAAGGGTACGCAGTATTTT
clone size: -
J gene: TRBJ2-3
V gene: TRBV7-2
D gene: -

CDR3 protein: CATRLGVLNSPLHF
CDR3 DNA: TGTGCCACCCGGCTCGGGGTCCTGAATTCACCCCTCCACTTT
clone size: -
J gene: TRBJ1-6
V gene: TRBV10-3
D gene: -

CDR3 protein: CASSQGQGLQGMNTEASF
CDR3 DNA: TGTGCCAGCAGCCAGGGACAGGGGCTCCAAGGAATGAACACTGAAGCTTCCTTT
clone size: -
J gene: TRBJ1-1
V gene: TRBV14
D gene: TRBD1

CDR3 protein: CASSPTSSTVAYEQYF
CDR3 DNA: TGTGCCAGCAGTCCAACCTCGTCGACAGTGGCCTACGAGCAGTACTTC
clone size: -
J gene: TRBJ2-7
V gene: TRBV27
D gene: -

CDR3 protein: CASTTLGKLTGELFF
CDR3 DNA: -
clone size: few
J gene: TRBJ2-2
V gene: TRBV24-1
D gene: -

CDR3 protein: CASTEQGADEQYF
CDR3 DNA: TGTGCCAGCACCGAACAGGGGGCAGACGAGCAGTACTTC
clone size: once
J gene: TRBJ2-7
V gene: TRBV7-2
D gene: TRBD1

CDR3 protein: CASSLVTSGITDTQYF
CDR3 DNA: TGTGCCAGCAGCTTAGTAACTAGTGGTATAACAGATACGCAGTATTTT
clone size: -
J gene: TRBJ2-3
V gene: TRBV7-6
D gene: -

CDR3 protein: CASRGWGAYEQYF
CDR3 DNA: TGTGCCAGCAGGGGTTGGGGGGCCTACGAGCAGTACTTC
clone size: -
J gene: TRBJ2-7
V gene: TRBV7-2
D gene: -

CDR3 protein: CSAPRGSQTQYF
CDR3 DNA: TGCAGTGCCCCCAGAGGGTCTCAGACCCAGTACTTC
clone size: many
J gene: TRBJ2-5
V gene: TRBV20-1
D gene: -

CDR3 protein: CSVEARFAETQYF
CDR3 DNA: TGCAGCGTTGAAGCCCGCTTCGCAGAGACCCAGTACTTC
clone size: -
J gene: TRBJ2-5
V gene: TRBV29-1
D gene: -

CDR3 protein: CSVRLASERDGTQETQYF
CDR3 DNA: TGCAGCGTCCGGTTGGCGAGTGAGCGGGACGGAACGCAAGAGACCCAGTACTTC
clone size: -
J gene: TRBJ2-5
V gene: TRBV29-1
D gene: TRBD2

CDR3 protein: CASRRDRGTIQYF
CDR3 DNA: TGTGCCAGCAGGCGGGACAGGGGTACCATTCAGTACTTC
clone size: -
J gene: TRBJ2-4
V gene: TRBV12-3/TRBV12-4
D gene: TRBD1

CDR3 protein: CASSFGTNDYEQYF
CDR3 DNA: TGTGCCAGCAGTTTCGGGACTAATGACTACGAGCAGTACTTC
clone size: -
J gene: TRBJ2-7
V gene: TRBV10-3
D gene: TRBD2

CDR3 protein: CASKEGFTEAFF
CDR3 DNA: TGTGCCAGTAAAGAGGGTTTCACTGAAGCTTTCTTT
clone size: few
J gene: TRBJ1-1
V gene: TRBV19
D gene: -

CDR3 protein: CASSLLEAGGPWTYEQYF
CDR3 DNA: TGTGCCAGCAGCTTGTTGGAGGCGGGAGGGCCGTGGACCTACGAGCAGTACTTC
clone size: -
J gene: TRBJ2-7
V gene: TRBV5-5
D gene: TRBD2

CDR3 protein: CAIRGVAGELFF
CDR3 DNA: TGTGCCATCAGGGGGGTTGCCGGGGAGCTGTTTTTT
clone size: once
J gene: TRBJ2-2
V gene: TRBV10-3
D gene: -

CDR3 protein: CASSIVPGGPYGYTF
CDR3 DNA: TGTGCCAGTAGTATCGTTCCAGGGGGTCCCTATGGCTACACCTTC
clone size: many
J gene: TRBJ1-2
V gene: TRBV19
D gene: TRBD1

CDR3 protein: CASSQGYGSGNTIYF
CDR3 DNA: TGCGCCAGCAGCCAAGGGTACGGCTCTGGAAACACCATATATTTT
clone size: few
J gene: TRBJ1-3
V gene: TRBV4-3
D gene: -

CDR3 protein: CASSQEGPGAPRETQYF
CDR3 DNA: TGCGCCAGCAGCCAAGAGGGGCCGGGGGCGCCTAGGGAGACCCAGTACTTC
clone size: few
J gene: TRBJ2-5
V gene: TRBV4-3
D gene: -

CDR3 protein: CAISEGVEETQYF
CDR3 DNA: TGTGCCATCAGTGAGGGGGTAGAAGAGACCCAGTACTTC
clone size: -
J gene: TRBJ2-5
V gene: TRBV10-3
D gene: -

CDR3 protein: CASSIDPTENYGYTF
CDR3 DNA: TGTGCCAGTAGTATAGATCCGACAGAGAACTATGGCTACACCTTC
clone size: -
J gene: TRBJ1-2
V gene: TRBV19
D gene: -

CDR3 protein: CSGQPEPYTF
CDR3 DNA: TGCAGCGGGCAACCTGAGCCTTACACCTTC
clone size: many
J gene: TRBJ1-2
V gene: TRBV20-1
D gene: -

CDR3 protein: CASSSLRLGDEKLFF
CDR3 DNA: TGTGCCAGCAGCTCACTCCGGTTGGGAGATGAAAAACTGTTTTTT
clone size: many
J gene: TRBJ1-4
V gene: TRBV7-3
D gene: -

CDR3 protein: CASREDGLYEQYF
CDR3 DNA: TGTGCCAGCAGGGAGGACGGCCTATACGAGCAGTACTTC
clone size: -
J gene: TRBJ2-7
V gene: TRBV7-9
D gene: -

CDR3 protein: CASRERTGRTQYF
CDR3 DNA: TGTGCCAGCAGGGAAAGGACAGGACGGACCCAGTACTTC
clone size: -
J gene: TRBJ2-5
V gene: TRBV7-2
D gene: TRBD1

CDR3 protein: CASKVDSAGNTIYF
CDR3 DNA: TGCGCCAGCAAGGTGGACTCGGCTGGAAACACCATATATTTT
clone size: few
J gene: TRBJ1-3
V gene: TRBV5-1
D gene: -

CDR3 protein: CASSQRTGGDLNTEAFF
CDR3 DNA: TGCGCCAGCAGCCAAAGGACAGGGGGGGACCTGAACACTGAAGCTTTCTTT
clone size: -
J gene: TRBJ1-1
V gene: TRBV7-3
D gene: TRBD1

CDR3 protein: CATSRDRLGFGAGTGELFF
CDR3 DNA: TGTGCCACCAGCAGAGATCGATTAGGTTTCGGGGCAGGGACCGGGGAGCTGTTTTTT
clone size: few
J gene: TRBJ2-2
V gene: TRBV15
D gene: -

CDR3 protein: CATSEAGQVRETQYF
CDR3 DNA: TGTGCCACCAGTGAAGCGGGACAGGTGCGGGAGACCCAGTACTTC
clone size: few
J gene: TRBJ2-5
V gene: TRBV24-1
D gene: -

CDR3 protein: CASIGTVKRETQYF
CDR3 DNA: TGTGCCAGCATCGGGACAGTGAAAAGAGAGACCCAGTACTTC
clone size: once
J gene: TRBJ2-5
V gene: TRBV25-1
D gene: TRBD1

CDR3 protein: CASSGKDRGLGSNQPQHF
CDR3 DNA: TGTGCCAGTAGTGGAAAGGACAGGGGGCTAGGAAGCAATCAGCCCCAGCATTTT
clone size: many
J gene: TRBJ1-5
V gene: TRBV19
D gene: TRBD1

CDR3 protein: CAGSFREQGHYGYTF
CDR3 DNA: TGTGCCGGCAGCTTCAGAGAACAAGGCCACTATGGCTACACCTTC
clone size: -
J gene: TRBJ1-2
V gene: TRBV7-8
D gene: -

CDR3 protein: CASRGTGVNSPLHF
CDR3 DNA: TGCGCCAGCAGAGGGACAGGCGTCAATTCACCCCTCCACTTT
clone size: many
J gene: TRBJ1-6
V gene: TRBV10-2
D gene: TRBD1

CDR3 protein: CASSLDRGMSTEAFF
CDR3 DNA: TGTGCCAGCAGCTTAGACAGGGGAATGAGCACTGAAGCTTTCTTT
clone size: -
J gene: TRBJ1-1
V gene: TRBV7-8
D gene: TRBD1

CDR3 protein: CASSFQGGEGKKLFF
CDR3 DNA: TGTGCCAGCAGTTTTCAGGGGGGAGAGGGAAAAAAACTGTTTTTT
clone size: -
J gene: TRBJ1-4
V gene: TRBV27
D gene: TRBD1

CDR3 protein: CASSLSRGGRETQYF
CDR3 DNA: TGTGCCAGCAGTTTGTCGCGGGGGGGCCGAGAGACCCAGTACTTC
clone size: -
J gene: TRBJ2-5
V gene: TRBV12-3/TRBV12-4
D gene: TRBD2

CDR3 protein: CASSRQDSYEQYF
CDR3 DNA: TGCGCCAGCAGCAGACAGGACTCCTACGAGCAGTACTTC
clone size: many
J gene: TRBJ2-7
V gene: TRBV5-1
D gene: -

CDR3 protein: CASWAASNQPQHF
CDR3 DNA: TGTGCCAGCTGGGCAGCAAGCAATCAGCCCCAGCATTTT
clone size: many
J gene: TRBJ1-5
V gene: TRBV6-5
D gene: -

CDR3 protein: CASSPGAYLNTEAFF
CDR3 DNA: TGTGCCAGCAGCCCTGGGGCCTACCTGAACACTGAAGCTTTCTTT
clone size: -
J gene: TRBJ1-1
V gene: TRBV7-3
D gene: -